This T cell receptor (beta chain) was sequenced during a study of T cell responses to AZD1222 COVID-19 vaccine. In regard to this clone: Its cognate antigen is unknown.

Produced via immunoSEQ multiplex PCR; TCRdb's table is partial and in-frame only. The sample records 54,000 or so clones, 88% being singletons. Between the trimmed V and J ends, which lost 4 bases and 0 bases, there was a span of 9 bases. This CDR3 has 14 residues. Germline CDR1 and CDR2: KGHSH and LQKENI. Study-wide findings and caveats: Regions 160-218 and 743-854 held dominance among vaccine-associated CD4 TCRs, which spanned spike. Donors in the cohort were predominantly white British and more often female, and clonal diversity was possibly underestimated.

The source was peripheral blood, collected on day 0 of AZD1222 vaccination. The clonotype comes from an adult in good health. The V gene is TRBV18, the J gene TRBJ1-1; the D gene is possibly TRBD1 (6 bases). The CDR3 DNA reads as TGTGCCAGCTCACTAAGGGGGATGAACACTGAAGCTTTCTTT. Protein product: CASSLRGMNTEAFF.